The 5 T cell receptor beta chains given below trace back to one sample, sequenced in a study of CD8 T cells in Susac syndrome. RNA, at about 0.45 to 1 ug, was reverse transcribed with random hexamers. MiXCR was run by TCRdb on the immunoSEQ multiplex PCR reads, yielding one entry per CDR3 protein. The sample yields 110,000 to 150,000 distinct CDR3 sequences, around 95% seen once. The sequencing input was CD4+ T cells from PBMCs. The receptors shown here come from a human donor with Susac syndrome.

This sequence joins TRBV20-1 and TRBJ1-5; D is perhaps TRBD1 (6 bases). This CDR3 comprises 15 residues. Germline V gives CDR1 DFQATT, CDR2 SNEGSKA (reference sequence). The CDR3 coding sequence is TGCAGGTACCCCGGCGTACGTGGGGGCTATCAGCCCCAGCATTTT. It encodes CRYPGVRGGYQPQHF.

The chain carries TRBV5-1 and TRBJ2-5; 8 bases fit TRBD2. This CDR3 is built from 15 residues. Germline V lookup: CDR1 SGHRS, CDR2 YFSETQ. V was clipped by 4 bases and J by 5 bases; unmatched bases: 10. CDR3 protein: CASSSSGTSEETQYF. CDR3 coding DNA: TGCGCCAGCAGCAGCTCCGGGACTAGTGAGGAGACCCAGTACTTC.

The CDR3 reads CASSHRGTNQPQHF. The CDR3 DNA follows: TGTGCCAGCAGTCACCGGGGGACTAATCAGCCCCAGCATTTT. This rearrangement joins TRBV12-3 or TRBV12-4 to TRBJ1-5; TRBD1 is a possible D gene (5 bases). Trimming stripped 5 bases from V and 4 bases from J, with 12 bases between. The CDR3 contains 14 residues.

The chain joins TRBV28 to TRBJ2-3, with D possibly TRBD1 on 6 matching bases. Germline V gene data show CDR1 as MDHEN and CDR2 as SYDVKM. Trimming shortened V by 7 bases and J by 6 bases, and 17 bases separated the two germline ends. This CDR3 is built from 14 residues. CDR3 in DNA: TGTGCCAGCATGGGGGCGGGTGGGAAGGATACGCAGTATTTT. Residues: CASMGAGGKDTQYF.

This chain connects TRBV3-1 to TRBJ2-7; TRBD1 agrees at 8 bases. The CDR3 is made up of 15 amino acids. Germline assignment: CDR1 LGHDT and CDR2 YNNKEL (reference sequence). V was pared by 4 bases and J by 4 bases, with 9 bases of the junction left unmatched. CDR3 nucleotides: TGTGCCAGCAGCCCCTGGACAGGGTCCACTTACGAGCAGTACTTC. It yields the protein CASSPWTGSTYEQYF.